Included here is one TCR beta chain sequence, with context. The antigen is unknown. Profiling relied on immunoSEQ multiplex PCR, and the TCRdb table lists in-frame clones only, not all of them. The table has fewer than 200,000 clones, over 85% seen once. The CDR3 sequence is 15 residues long. V trimming: 2 bases; J trimming: 7 bases; junction bases outside the gene matches: 6. Germline V gene sequence: CDR1 MGHRA, CDR2 YSYEKL. The data were taken from a study of shared clonotypes between healthy human individuals. The wider study: CD4 naive and memory got three plates each, CD8 naive two, CD8 memory one.

The study separated CD4+ cells into CD45RA+ naive and CD45RA-negative memory subsets. Study findings and constraints: Tissue TCR repertoires likely differ from these blood-only repertoires.

The chain combines TRBV4-1 with TRBJ2-7; 12 nucleotides align to TRBD2. Specimen: naive CD4+ T cells sorted from blood. Subset given: CD45RA+ positively selected. This clonotype was obtained from a woman in her 30s in good health. In nucleotides, the CDR3 is TGCGCCAGCAGCCAAATCGGACTAGCGGGAATAGAGCAGTACTTC. Translated, it gives CASSQIGLAGIEQYF.